These 10 T cell receptor beta chains were sequenced from one sample in a study of shared T cell receptors in the human thymus. The repertoire was sequenced with immunoSEQ multiplex PCR; TCRdb's copy has only in-frame clones and lacks some. Of hundreds of thousands of clones in the sample, more than 75% were seen once. These sequences were also reported in another study, on human thymus T cells.

Sequencing was done on a sample of thymocytes. The receptors stem from a boy in the first two years of life with a congenital heart defect.

This clone was detected only once. The chain couples TRBV29-1 to TRBJ1-2, with 9 bases aligning to TRBD1. V was pared by 5 bases and J by 7 bases, with 5 bases of the junction left unmatched. The CDR3 is 12 residues long. Germline V lookup: CDR1 SQVTM, CDR2 ANQGSEA. CDR3 coding DNA: TGCAGCGTTTACAGGGGGCTGAGTGGCTACACCTTC. Translated: CSVYRGLSGYTF.

The chain employs TRBV27 and TRBJ2-1; 8 nucleotides align to TRBD2. The CDR3 covers 16 residues. CDR1 MNHEY and CDR2 SMNVEV come from the germline V gene (reference sequence). Trimming removed 4 bases from V and 4 bases from J; junction bases left unmatched: 9. CDR3 DNA sequence: TGTGCCAGCAGTTCGCGAAGGACTAGCCTTTACAATGAGCAGTTCTTC. It translates to CASSSRRTSLYNEQFF.

The V and J genes are TRBV27 and TRBJ2-7, with TRBD1 as a possible D gene (6 bases). This CDR3 contains 16 residues. The V and J ends lost 8 bases and 2 bases respectively, with 22 bases between them. In germline, CDR1 is MNHEY, CDR2 SMNVEV (reference sequence). The CDR3 bases are TGTGCCAGCTGGCGGACGAGGGACACCCTTACCTACGAGCAGTACTTC. Translation gives CASWRTRDTLTYEQYF.

The genes are TRBV27 and TRBJ2-3; 10 bases are a match to TRBD2. V lost 7 bases to trimming and J lost 0 bases; unmatched junction nucleotides: 7. The CDR3 extends over 16 amino acids. Germline-derived CDR1 and CDR2 are MNHEY and SMNVEV (reference sequence). The CDR3 region is CASTGLAETSTDTQYF. The CDR3 coding sequence is TGTGCCAGCACCGGACTAGCGGAGACTAGCACAGATACGCAGTATTTT.

The chain has TRBV4-2 and TRBJ1-1, with 7 nucleotides matching TRBD1. V shed 2 bases and J 4 bases; nucleotides not matched to a gene: 4. The CDR3 consists of 14 residues. Germline V gene sequence: CDR1 LGHNA, CDR2 YNFKEQ. CDR3 in amino acids: CASSQTGVSTEAFF. CDR3 sequence (DNA): TGTGCCAGCAGCCAAACAGGGGTGAGCACTGAAGCTTTCTTT.

The genes are TRBV5-8 and TRBJ2-1; D call uncertain. Germline-derived CDR1 and CDR2 are SGHTS and YDEGEE. Trimming took off 3 bases at V and 5 bases at J, with 15 bases between the two ends. The CDR3 extends over 15 amino acids. This CDR3 reads CASSSGMTGDNEQFF. The CDR3 region has the DNA TGTGCCAGCAGCTCTGGAATGACTGGTGACAATGAGCAGTTCTTC. The whole variable domain, filled in from reference TRBV5-8 and TRBJ2-1, reads EAGVTQSPTHLIKTRGQQATLRCSPISGHTSVYWYQQALGLGLQFLLWYDEGEERNRGNFPPRFSGRQFPNYSSELNVNALELEDSALYLCASSSGMTGDNEQFFGPGTRLTVL.

The chain couples TRBV2 to TRBJ2-5, with a tentative D call TRBD1 (5 bases). The V end was cut by 6 bases, the J end by 5 bases, with 19 bases between. CDR1 SNHLY and CDR2 FYNNEI come from the germline V gene. CDR3 length: 15 residues. The CDR3 nucleotides are TGTGCCAGCAGGCGTTTCCTGAGGACACCGGAGACCCAGTACTTC. This codes for CASRRFLRTPETQYF.

The rearrangement joins TRBV2 to TRBJ2-7; D is perhaps TRBD1 (5 bases). The ends were cut back, 4 bases at V and 0 bases at J, with 7 bases in the middle. This CDR3 contains 13 residues. Germline-derived CDR1 and CDR2 are SNHLY and FYNNEI. This chain's CDR3 is CASSGQTSYEQYF. The CDR3 DNA sequence: TGTGCCAGCAGTGGACAGACCTCCTACGAGCAGTACTTC.

This chain joins TRBV7-2 and TRBJ1-1; the D gene is possibly TRBD1 (5 bases). Germline V gene lookup returns CDR1 SGHTA and CDR2 FQGNSA. The CDR3 contains 15 residues. V shed 5 bases and J shed 1 base, with 14 bases lying between them. Here the CDR3 reads CASSLQAPENTEAFF. The CDR3, as DNA: TGTGCCAGCAGCCTACAGGCACCAGAGAACACTGAAGCTTTCTTT.

The gene calls are TRBV18 and TRBJ2-7; TRBD1 matches 8 bases. J was trimmed by 5 bases and V by 0 bases; bases with no gene match: 6. The CDR3 loop spans 15 amino acids. CDR1 KGHSH and CDR2 LQKENI come from the germline V gene. The CDR3 protein is CASSPPAGGFNEQYF. For the CDR3, the DNA is TGTGCCAGCTCACCACCGGCAGGGGGCTTCAACGAGCAGTACTTC.